The rows below give T cell receptor beta chains drawn from one sample of a study of T cell responses to AZD1222 COVID-19 vaccine. The protocol was immunoSEQ multiplex PCR, while the TCRdb copy is restricted to in-frame clones and leaves out a portion. The sample has roughly 180,000 clones, approximately 94% seen once. Source: peripheral blood, taken 28 days after the second AZD1222 dose. The receptors come from an adult who received the AZD1222 COVID-19 vaccine. The CDR3 runs from the conserved cysteine through the conserved F or W. A D gene is named only where the DNA matches it firmly. Rows may omit the clone size; those that give it use once, few, many or a size class.

size: .; V: TRBV11-3; D: .; J: TRBJ1-2; CDR3: CASSFEGRAGGYTF; DNA: TGTGCCAGCAGCTTTGAAGGCCGGGCGGGTGGCTACACCTTC
size: .; V: TRBV11-3; D: TRBD2; J: TRBJ2-1; CDR3: CASSPGGSFNEQFF; DNA: TGTGCCAGCAGCCCGGGGGGATCCTTCAATGAGCAGTTCTTC
size: few; V: TRBV18; D: TRBD1; J: TRBJ1-5; CDR3: CASSPDRAGQPQHF; DNA: TGTGCCAGCTCACCCGACAGGGCTGGGCAGCCCCAGCATTTT
size: .; V: TRBV29-1; D: TRBD1; J: TRBJ2-2; CDR3: CSVASDRGTNTGELFF; DNA: TGCAGCGTAGCATCTGACAGGGGGACAAACACCGGGGAGCTGTTTTTT
size: .; V: TRBV3-1/TRBV3-2; D: .; J: TRBJ1-4; CDR3: CASSQNPAAANEKLFF; DNA: TGTGCCAGCAGCCAAAACCCGGCGGCAGCTAATGAAAAACTGTTTTTT
size: .; V: TRBV5-4; D: .; J: TRBJ2-1; CDR3: CASGLFWLDEQFF; DNA: TGTGCCAGCGGTTTGTTTTGGTTGGATGAGCAGTTCTTC
size: .; V: TRBV28; D: TRBD1; J: TRBJ2-1; CDR3: CASSDDRAPYVYNEQFF; DNA: TGTGCCAGCAGTGATGACAGGGCCCCTTACGTTTACAATGAGCAGTTCTTC
size: .; V: TRBV9; D: .; J: TRBJ2-2; CDR3: CASSVVVTATAGELFF; DNA: TGTGCCAGCAGCGTAGTGGTGACAGCGACGGCCGGGGAGCTGTTTTTT
size: .; V: TRBV20-1; D: .; J: TRBJ2-7; CDR3: CSARAVSEQYF; DNA: TGCAGTGCTAGAGCGGTGAGCGAGCAGTACTTC
size: once; V: TRBV12-5; D: TRBD2; J: TRBJ2-1; CDR3: CASGDPGGVLGYNEQFF; DNA: TGTGCTAGTGGGGATCCGGGGGGAGTGCTTGGGTACAATGAGCAGTTCTTC
size: .; V: TRBV2; D: .; J: TRBJ2-2; CDR3: CASSGLWTGNTGELFF; DNA: TGTGCCAGCAGTGGTCTTTGGACTGGGAACACCGGGGAGCTGTTTTTT
size: once; V: TRBV4-1; D: TRBD1; J: TRBJ1-2; CDR3: CASSLDRGRDGYTF; DNA: TGCGCCAGCAGCCTCGACAGGGGGCGAGATGGCTACACCTTC
size: .; V: TRBV5-1; D: .; J: TRBJ2-7; CDR3: CASSFFRTALLQQQYF; DNA: TGCGCCAGCAGCTTCTTCCGGACCGCCTTACTTCAGCAGCAGTACTTC
size: .; V: TRBV7-8; D: TRBD1; J: TRBJ1-3; CDR3: CASSRQGRNTIYF; DNA: TGTGCCAGCAGTAGACAGGGGAGAAACACCATATATTTT
size: .; V: TRBV12-5; D: TRBD1; J: TRBJ1-5; CDR3: CASHSGGGPSQPQHF; DNA: TGTGCTAGTCATTCAGGGGGGGGGCCCAGTCAGCCCCAGCATTTT
size: .; V: TRBV2; D: .; J: TRBJ1-2; CDR3: CASSRQENYGYTF; DNA: TGTGCCAGCAGCCGACAGGAAAACTATGGCTACACCTTC
size: .; V: TRBV28; D: .; J: TRBJ1-5; CDR3: CASSQNQPQHF; DNA: TGTGCCAGCAGTCAAAATCAGCCCCAGCATTTT
size: .; V: TRBV5-8; D: .; J: TRBJ2-5; CDR3: CASSFFQVQETQYF; DNA: TGTGCCAGCAGCTTTTTCCAAGTCCAAGAGACCCAGTACTTC
size: once; V: TRBV7-8; D: TRBD2; J: TRBJ2-3; CDR3: CASSLMGLAGEPSTDTQYF; DNA: TGTGCCAGCAGCTTAATGGGACTAGCGGGGGAACCTAGCACAGATACGCAGTATTTT
size: .; V: TRBV28; D: TRBD1; J: TRBJ1-5; CDR3: CASSQYRGYSSQPQHF; DNA: TGTGCCAGCAGTCAATACAGGGGGTATAGTTCTCAGCCCCAGCATTTT
size: .; V: TRBV4-3; D: TRBD2; J: TRBJ2-1; CDR3: CASSQIAGPPGEQFF; DNA: TGCGCCAGCAGCCAAATAGCGGGGCCCCCCGGGGAGCAGTTCTTC
size: .; V: TRBV12-3/TRBV12-4; D: .; J: TRBJ2-7; CDR3: CASRGDSNYEQYF; DNA: TGTGCCAGCAGGGGCGACAGTAACTACGAGCAGTACTTC
size: .; V: TRBV2; D: .; J: TRBJ1-2; CDR3: CASMKSASRHTF; DNA: TGTGCCAGCATGAAGTCCGCAAGCCGCCACACCTTC
size: .; V: TRBV7-9; D: TRBD2; J: TRBJ2-7; CDR3: CASRTSGGAMEQYF; DNA: TGTGCCAGCCGGACTAGCGGGGGAGCGATGGAGCAGTACTTC
size: .; V: TRBV7-8; D: .; J: TRBJ1-5; CDR3: CASSSAGAGYQPQHF; DNA: TGTGCCAGCAGCTCAGCAGGTGCAGGGTATCAGCCCCAGCATTTT
size: .; V: TRBV29-1; D: .; J: TRBJ1-1; CDR3: CSVAEGEAFF; DNA: TGCAGCGTTGCGGAGGGAGAAGCTTTCTTT
size: .; V: TRBV4-3; D: .; J: TRBJ1-3; CDR3: CASSPSASFSGNTIYF; DNA: TGCGCCAGCAGCCCCTCGGCCAGTTTTTCTGGAAACACCATATATTTT
size: .; V: TRBV28; D: .; J: TRBJ1-2; CDR3: CASSSGFYGYTF; DNA: TGTGCCAGCAGTTCGGGGTTCTATGGCTACACCTTC
size: .; V: TRBV6-5; D: TRBD1; J: TRBJ1-1; CDR3: CASSPTGWSEAFF; DNA: TGTGCCAGCAGTCCGACAGGGTGGAGTGAAGCTTTCTTT
size: .; V: TRBV4-2; D: TRBD1; J: TRBJ1-4; CDR3: CASSQGGTGNEKLFF; DNA: TGTGCCAGCAGCCAAGGGGGGACAGGGAATGAAAAACTGTTTTTT
size: .; V: TRBV9; D: .; J: TRBJ2-5; CDR3: CASSSYQETQYF; DNA: TGTGCCAGCAGCTCGTACCAAGAGACCCAGTACTTC
size: .; V: TRBV6-5; D: TRBD2; J: TRBJ2-7; CDR3: CASRGTSGGAYEQYF; DNA: TGTGCCAGCAGGGGGACTAGCGGAGGGGCCTACGAGCAGTACTTC
size: .; V: TRBV19; D: TRBD2; J: TRBJ2-7; CDR3: CASSIAGAGVPYEQYF; DNA: TGTGCCAGTAGTATCGCCGGAGCGGGAGTCCCCTACGAGCAGTACTTC
size: .; V: TRBV7-9; D: .; J: TRBJ1-1; CDR3: CASTLMGMAGNTEAFF; DNA: TGTGCCAGCACCCTCATGGGAATGGCGGGGAACACTGAAGCTTTCTTT
size: .; V: TRBV19; D: .; J: TRBJ1-3; CDR3: CASSTRVSSGNTIYF; DNA: TGTGCCAGTAGTACGCGCGTCAGCTCTGGAAACACCATATATTTT
size: .; V: TRBV7-2; D: TRBD2; J: TRBJ2-1; CDR3: CASSLSGGAQNEQFF; DNA: TGTGCCAGCAGCTTGAGCGGGGGGGCTCAGAATGAGCAGTTCTTC
size: .; V: TRBV3-1/TRBV3-2; D: .; J: TRBJ2-7; CDR3: CASSLTPRGHYEQYF; DNA: TGTGCCAGCAGCCTCACCCCCCGGGGGCACTACGAGCAGTACTTC
size: .; V: TRBV2; D: TRBD2; J: TRBJ2-7; CDR3: CASGTSFSYEQYF; DNA: TGTGCCAGTGGGACTAGCTTCTCCTACGAGCAGTACTTC
size: .; V: TRBV5-1; D: .; J: TRBJ2-6; CDR3: CASSLSVKGASGANVLTF; DNA: TGCGCCAGCAGCTTATCGGTCAAAGGGGCCTCTGGGGCCAACGTCCTGACTTTC
size: .; V: TRBV12-3/TRBV12-4; D: .; J: TRBJ1-6; CDR3: CASSFSWVPPLHF; DNA: TGTGCCAGCAGTTTTTCTTGGGTCCCACCCCTCCACTTT
size: .; V: TRBV7-2; D: .; J: TRBJ1-4; CDR3: CASSLGGRGSLKLFF; DNA: TGTGCCAGCAGCTTAGGGGGGAGGGGAAGTTTGAAACTGTTTTTT
size: .; V: TRBV11-1; D: .; J: TRBJ2-2; CDR3: CASSLGEGAGELFF; DNA: TGTGCCAGCAGCTTAGGAGAGGGGGCCGGGGAGCTGTTTTTT
size: .; V: TRBV5-4; D: .; J: TRBJ1-2; CDR3: CASSFRSTLYGYTF; DNA: TGTGCCAGCAGCTTTAGGTCAACCCTTTATGGCTACACCTTC
size: .; V: TRBV19; D: .; J: TRBJ1-1; CDR3: CASSIVWPNTEAFF; DNA: TGTGCCAGTAGTATAGTCTGGCCGAACACTGAAGCTTTCTTT
size: .; V: TRBV6-5; D: .; J: TRBJ2-7; CDR3: CASSPLLRGGGEQYF; DNA: TGTGCCAGCAGTCCGCTCTTGCGAGGGGGAGGCGAGCAGTACTTC
size: .; V: TRBV6-1; D: .; J: TRBJ1-1; CDR3: CASSEDRDWMAFF; DNA: TGTGCCAGCAGTGAAGATAGAGACTGGATGGCTTTCTTT
size: .; V: TRBV19; D: .; J: TRBJ1-2; CDR3: CASSPTTSNYGYTF; DNA: TGTGCCAGTAGTCCGACAACCTCTAACTATGGCTACACCTTC
size: .; V: TRBV18; D: .; J: TRBJ2-5; CDR3: CASSPPSSRVGETQYF; DNA: TGTGCCAGCTCACCACCTTCCTCTAGGGTAGGAGAGACCCAGTACTTC
size: .; V: TRBV18; D: TRBD1; J: TRBJ2-1; CDR3: CASSPFQGASEQFF; DNA: TGTGCCAGCTCACCGTTCCAGGGGGCGTCTGAGCAGTTCTTC
size: .; V: TRBV19; D: .; J: TRBJ1-5; CDR3: CASSIVGGRRSNQPQHF; DNA: TGTGCCAGTAGTATAGTTGGAGGGAGGAGGAGCAATCAGCCCCAGCATTTT
size: once; V: TRBV3-1/TRBV3-2; D: TRBD1; J: TRBJ1-1; CDR3: CASSRTGGGNTEAFF; DNA: TGTGCCAGCAGCCGCACAGGGGGAGGGAACACTGAAGCTTTCTTT
size: .; V: TRBV15; D: .; J: TRBJ1-5; CDR3: CATSRPGVWGNQPQHF; DNA: TGTGCCACCAGCAGACCTGGGGTGTGGGGAAATCAGCCCCAGCATTTT
size: .; V: TRBV2; D: TRBD1; J: TRBJ2-3; CDR3: CASNPGQRKFSSTDTQYF; DNA: TGTGCCAGCAACCCGGGACAGAGAAAATTTTCTAGCACAGATACGCAGTATTTT
size: .; V: TRBV5-7; D: .; J: TRBJ2-4; CDR3: CASSAQGMGNIQYF; DNA: TGTGCCAGCAGTGCGCAGGGGATGGGGAACATTCAGTACTTC
size: .; V: TRBV10-3; D: .; J: TRBJ1-1; CDR3: CAISESSPGTALNTEAFF; DNA: TGTGCCATCAGTGAGTCGAGCCCAGGGACTGCCTTGAACACTGAAGCTTTCTTT